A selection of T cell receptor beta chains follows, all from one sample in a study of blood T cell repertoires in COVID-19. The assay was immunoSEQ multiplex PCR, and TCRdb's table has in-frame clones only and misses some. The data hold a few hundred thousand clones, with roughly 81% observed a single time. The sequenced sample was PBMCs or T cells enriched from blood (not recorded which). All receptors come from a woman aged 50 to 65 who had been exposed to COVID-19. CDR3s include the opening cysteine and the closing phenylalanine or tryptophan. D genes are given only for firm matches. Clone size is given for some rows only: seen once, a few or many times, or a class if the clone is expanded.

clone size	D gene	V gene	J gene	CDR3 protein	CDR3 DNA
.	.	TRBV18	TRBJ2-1	CASSRDTARDEQFF	TGTGCCAGCTCCCGGGACACAGCCAGGGATGAGCAGTTCTTC
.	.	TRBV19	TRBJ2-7	CASSIGLTEPGQYF	TGTGCCAGTAGTATCGGACTAACGGAACCCGGGCAGTACTTC
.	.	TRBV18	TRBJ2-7	CASSPPGASYEQYF	TGTGCCAGCTCACCACCAGGGGCCTCCTACGAGCAGTACTTC
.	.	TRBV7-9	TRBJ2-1	CASSFWEGTYTYNEQFF	TGTGCCAGCAGCTTTTGGGAAGGGACTTACACCTACAATGAGCAGTTCTTC
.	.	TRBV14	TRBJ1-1	CASSFRGFNLNTEAFF	TGTGCCAGCAGCTTTAGGGGGTTCAATCTGAACACTGAAGCTTTCTTT
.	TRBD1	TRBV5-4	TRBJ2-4	CASSGGQGKNIQYF	TGTGCCAGCAGCGGGGGACAGGGGAAAAACATTCAGTACTTC
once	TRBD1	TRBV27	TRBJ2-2	CASPTHKSGTGNTGELFF	TGTGCCAGTCCGACCCATAAATCCGGGACAGGGAACACCGGGGAGCTGTTTTTT
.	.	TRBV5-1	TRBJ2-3	CASSPAGSDTQYF	TGCGCCAGCAGCCCGGCAGGGTCAGATACGCAGTATTTT
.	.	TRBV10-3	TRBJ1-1	CAISESRKGGNTEAFF	TGTGCCATCAGTGAGTCGCGTAAAGGAGGGAACACTGAAGCTTTCTTT
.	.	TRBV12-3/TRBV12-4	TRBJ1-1	CASSRQLTEAFF	TGTGCCAGCAGCAGACAGCTCACTGAAGCTTTCTTT
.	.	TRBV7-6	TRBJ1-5	CASSPCQEGSRNQPQHF	TGTGCCAGCAGCCCATGTCAAGAGGGCTCGCGCAATCAGCCCCAGCATTTT
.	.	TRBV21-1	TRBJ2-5	CASPEETQYF	TGTGCCAGCCCGGAAGAGACCCAGTACTTC
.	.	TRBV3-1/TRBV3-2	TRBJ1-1	CASSQDPDTGLRGTEAFF	TGTGCCAGCAGCCAAGATCCCGACACAGGCCTGCGGGGGACTGAAGCTTTCTTT
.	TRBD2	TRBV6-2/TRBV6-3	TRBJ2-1	CASSPGLGGNEQFF	TGTGCCAGCAGTCCGGGACTAGGGGGCAATGAGCAGTTCTTC
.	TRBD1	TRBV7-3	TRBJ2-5	CASSLMGDSSRETQYF	TGTGCCAGCAGCTTGATGGGGGACAGCTCGCGGGAGACCCAGTACTTC
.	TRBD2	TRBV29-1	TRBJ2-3	CSARTSGEDTQYF	TGCAGCGCTCGGACTAGCGGGGAAGATACGCAGTATTTT
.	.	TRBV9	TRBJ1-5	CASSVDPGIGNQPQHF	TGTGCCAGCAGCGTAGACCCAGGGATCGGCAATCAGCCCCAGCATTTT
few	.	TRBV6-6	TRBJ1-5	CASSRGAGNQPQHF	TGTGCCAGCAGTCGGGGGGCCGGCAATCAGCCCCAGCATTTT
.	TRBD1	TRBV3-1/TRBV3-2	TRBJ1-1	CASSQHTGGAFF	TGTGCCAGCAGCCAACATACAGGGGGAGCTTTCTTT
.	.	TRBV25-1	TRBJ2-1	CASMGTGRTKGNEQFF	TGTGCCAGCATGGGTACGGGTCGGACTAAAGGAAATGAGCAGTTCTTC
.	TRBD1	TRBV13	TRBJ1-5	CASSLGQGANQPQHF	TGTGCCAGCAGCTTAGGACAGGGGGCGAATCAGCCCCAGCATTTT
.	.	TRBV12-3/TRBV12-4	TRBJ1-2	CASKRGTGGYTF	TGTGCCAGCAAGCGGGGAACGGGGGGCTACACCTTC
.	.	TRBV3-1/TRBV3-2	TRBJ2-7	CASSQDSHRSYEQYF	TGTGCCAGCAGCCAAGATTCGCACAGGTCCTACGAGCAGTACTTC
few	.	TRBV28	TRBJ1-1	CASTPGGANTEAFF	TGTGCCAGCACGCCGGGGGGGGCGAACACTGAAGCTTTCTTT
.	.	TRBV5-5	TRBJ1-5	CASSLSGALNQPQHF	TGTGCCAGCAGCTTGTCAGGGGCCCTCAATCAGCCCCAGCATTTT
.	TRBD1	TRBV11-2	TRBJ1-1	CASSLDEAGGEAFF	TGTGCCAGCAGCTTAGATGAGGCAGGGGGTGAAGCTTTCTTT
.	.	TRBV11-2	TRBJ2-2	CASRRSPGELFF	TGTGCCAGCAGACGTAGTCCCGGGGAGCTGTTTTTT
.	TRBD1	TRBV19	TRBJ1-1	CASTMGQGTEAFF	TGTGCCAGTACCATGGGACAGGGGACTGAAGCTTTCTTT
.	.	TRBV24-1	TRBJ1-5	CATSDLGGQPQHF	TGTGCCACCAGTGATTTGGGGGGGCAGCCCCAGCATTTT
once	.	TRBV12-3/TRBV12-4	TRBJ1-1	CATQEGRAEAFF	TGTGCCACCCAGGAGGGACGGGCTGAAGCTTTCTTT
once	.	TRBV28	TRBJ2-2	CASTQPPGLANTGELFF	TGTGCCAGCACCCAACCCCCCGGACTGGCGAACACCGGGGAGCTGTTTTTT
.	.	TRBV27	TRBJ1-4	CASSSQGFGNEKLFF	TGTGCCAGCAGTTCTCAGGGTTTTGGGAATGAAAAACTGTTTTTT
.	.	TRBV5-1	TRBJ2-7	CASSLSGRYEQYF	TGCGCCAGCAGCTTATCAGGGCGTTACGAGCAGTACTTC